This T cell receptor (beta chain) was documented in a study of identical twins. V dropped 4 bases and J dropped 8 bases, with 8 bases sitting between them. This CDR3 is built from 12 residues. Germline lookup yields CDR1 SEHNR and CDR2 FQNEAQ (reference sequence). TCRdb called the 5' RACE reads again in MiXCR, with one record for every CDR3 protein. The repertoire holds about 790,000 distinct CDR3 sequences, with 15% to 20% as singletons. The same specimen was also included in a second study, on T cells expressing NK-cell markers. Per that paper: Alpha-beta TCR T cells were the sole sorting target in several experiments, owing to an anti-gamma-delta TCR antibody.

This rearrangement joins TRBV7-9 to TRBJ1-4; possible D gene TRBD1, 5 bases. Material: PBMCs. This clonotype was obtained from a woman aged 18-29 years in good health. CDR3 sequence reads: CASSYGTEKLFF. CDR3 DNA sequence: TGTGCCAGCAGCTATGGGACGGAAAAACTGTTTTTT. Full variable domain (remainder filled in from reference TRBV7-9 and TRBJ1-4): DTGVSQNPRHKITKRGQNVTFRCDPISEHNRLYWYRQTLGQGPEFLTYFQNEAQLEKSRLLSDRFSAERPKGSFSTLEIQRTEQGDSAMYLCASSYGTEKLFFGSGTQLSVL.